This TCR beta chain was sequenced for a study of shared clonotypes between healthy human individuals. CD45RA-negative memory and CD45RA+ naive subsets were split from the CD4+ cells. Generated by immunoSEQ multiplex PCR, the TCRdb table keeps only in-frame clones and is missing some. This table has some 1.4 million clones, roughly 96% appearing once. Sample: naive CD4+ T cells sorted from blood. Regarding subset: CD45RA+ positively selected. The sequence came from a young man in good health.

The DNA for the CDR3 is TGTGCCAGCAGCGTAGAAGTGCGGACCTACGAGCAGTACTTC. Translation gives CASSVEVRTYEQYF. This chain connects TRBV9 to TRBJ2-7; D gene unclear. V gave up 0 bases and J gave up 2 bases, with 9 bases separating them. Germline V gene lookup returns CDR1 SGDLS and CDR2 YYNGEE. The CDR3 spans 14 residues.